This T cell receptor (beta chain) is from a study of cytomegalovirus exposure and HLA in healthy donors. The repertoire was sequenced with immunoSEQ multiplex PCR; TCRdb's copy has only in-frame clones and lacks some. This table has about 220,000 clones, about 87% appearing once. CDR3 size: 14 residues. Between the trimmed V and J ends, which lost 3 bases and 2 bases, there was a span of 11 bases. Germline V lookup: CDR1 SGDLS, CDR2 YYNGEE. The origin of this receptor is a man aged 18 to 29 in good health and CMV-seronegative. The chain recombines TRBV9 with TRBJ2-5, with D maybe TRBD2 (5 bases). Sequencing was done on a sample of PBMCs. The CDR3 loop is CASSAHGKQETQYF. As DNA, the CDR3 is TGTGCCAGCAGCGCCCACGGGAAACAAGAGACCCAGTACTTC.